The 21 T cell receptor beta chains below all came from one sample that was sequenced in a study of read filtering for tumor transcriptome and immune sequencing. This library used about 360 ng RNA and molecular barcoded adaptors spanning alpha/delta and beta/gamma chains. TCRdb fed the reads into MiXCR, producing one record per CDR3 protein. The sample has about 57,000 distinct CDR3 sequences; 20% to 25% are singletons. Specimen: a population of CD138-negative cells sorted from bone marrow. These receptors all stem from a donor older than 35 with multiple myeloma.

This clonotype was counted many times. The chain carries TRBV6-6 and TRBJ2-7, with 9 nucleotides matching TRBD1. V dropped 7 bases and J dropped 1; count of bases not matched to a gene: 8. Looked up from germline, CDR1 is MNHNY and CDR2 is SVGAGI (reference sequence). The CDR3 has 15 residues. The CDR3 loop reads CASTKVGTGSYEQYF. The CDR3 DNA follows: TGTGCCAGCACCAAAGTGGGGACAGGGTCCTACGAGCAGTACTTC.

In this sample, this clonotype turned up a few times. The V call is TRBV2, the J call TRBJ2-5; D could derive from TRBD1 or TRBD2 (6 bases each). The germline gives CDR1 SNHLY, CDR2 FYNNEI. The CDR3 totals 14 residues. Between the trimmed V and J ends, which lost 2 bases and 3 bases, there was a span of 10 bases. This CDR3 is CASSERGLEETQYF. The CDR3 coding sequence is TGTGCCAGCAGTGAACGGGGGCTAGAAGAGACCCAGTACTTC.

Many counts were recorded for this clonotype. DNA of the CDR3: TGCAGCGTTGAGGCACTAGCGGGAGCTACCTACAATGAGCAGTTCTTC. Translation gives CSVEALAGATYNEQFF. The chain is built from TRBV29-1 and TRBJ2-1, with TRBD2 matching over 11 bases. Germline V gene data show CDR1 as SQVTM and CDR2 as ANQGSEA. V dropped 3 bases and J dropped 2; count of bases not matched to a gene: 6. The length of the CDR3 is 16 residues.

Concerning this clonotype itself: Germline is not matched at one junction end, which may reflect a read error. The chain recombines TRBV28 with TRBJ1-5, with D possibly TRBD1 on 6 matching bases. CDR3 size: 14 residues. The germline CDR1 and CDR2 sequences are MDHEN and SYDVKM. CDR3 sequence reads: CASSLGSGDQPLHF. The CDR3 DNA sequence: TGTGCCAGCAGTTTGGGTTCAGGGGATCAGCCCCTGCATTTT.

Only a few counts were recorded for this clonotype. This rearrangement joins TRBV10-3 to TRBJ1-1; D uncertain. V gave up 3 bases and J gave up 3 bases, with 14 bases separating them. Germline V gives CDR1 ENHRY, CDR2 SYGVKD. This CDR3 has 15 amino acids. CDR3 sequence (DNA): TGTGCCATCAGTGAAAGAGGGTTGGAGGACACTGAAGCTTTCTTT. Amino acids: CAISERGLEDTEAFF.

This clonotype was seen at least ten times. The chain couples TRBV6-5 to TRBJ2-7; 12 bases are a match to TRBD1. The CDR3 is made up of 15 amino acids. Germline-derived CDR1 and CDR2 are MNHEY and SVGAGI. V trimming: 0 bases; J trimming: 6 bases; junction bases outside the gene matches: 3. The CDR3 reads CASSYSGQGAFEQYF. In DNA, the CDR3 is TGTGCCAGCAGTTACTCGGGACAGGGGGCGTTCGAGCAGTACTTC.

This clonotype was detected ten times or more. The chain carries TRBV5-1 and TRBJ2-2; TRBD1 matches 8 bases. CDR1 SGHRS and CDR2 YFSETQ come from the germline V gene. V shed 4 bases, J shed 1 base, and the junction held 3 bases outside the gene matches. CDR3 length: 15 amino acids. In DNA, the CDR3 is TGCGCCAGCAGCGGTGACAGGGGGAACACCGGGGAGCTGTTTTTT. Translated: CASSGDRGNTGELFF.

This clonotype was seen repeatedly, ten times or more. The chain uses TRBV6-4 and TRBJ2-1; possibly TRBD1 or TRBD2 for D (5 bases each). The germline V and J ends were trimmed by 3 bases and 4 bases, with 7 bases remaining between them. The germline V gene has CDR1 MRHNA and CDR2 SNTAGT. The CDR3 is 13 amino acids. For the CDR3, the DNA is TGTGCCAGCAGTGAGGGGGAATACAATGAGCAGTTCTTC. Protein: CASSEGEYNEQFF.

This clonotype was observed many times. The chain links TRBV28 to TRBJ2-2, with a tentative D call TRBD1 (6 bases). The CDR3 totals 16 residues. V shed 4 bases and J shed 0 bases, with 12 bases lying between them. The V gene's germline CDR1 is MDHEN and CDR2 SYDVKM. DNA for the CDR3: TGTGCCAGCAGTTCGACAGGACAGACGAACACCGGGGAGCTGTTTTTT. The encoded protein is CASSSTGQTNTGELFF.

This clonotype was seen a few times. CDR3 DNA: TGCGCCAGCAGCCTCGGACAGAGGTGGCCGGGACTAGCCGACGAGCAGTACTTC. It is translated as CASSLGQRWPGLADEQYF. The chain carries TRBV5-1 and TRBJ2-7, with TRBD2 identical over 9 bases. CDR1 and CDR2 (germline): SGHRS, YFSETQ. The CDR3 covers 18 residues. V lost 4 bases and J lost 5; bases outside the gene matches: 19.

In the case of this clonotype: This clone may be a read error of a much larger clone one base away. The gene calls are TRBV5-1 and TRBJ2-5; D tentatively reads TRBD1 or TRBD2 (7 bases each). Germline V gives CDR1 SGHRS, CDR2 YFSETQ. CDR3 size: 13 residues. DNA of the CDR3: TGCACCAGCAGCGGGACAGCACAAGAGACCCAGTACTTC. This translates into CTSSGTAQETQYF.

This clonotype was seen at least ten times. This chain joins TRBV20-1 and TRBJ1-2; 9 positions agree with TRBD1. Germline values: CDR1 DFQATT, CDR2 SNEGSKA (reference sequence). J gave up 6 bases and V 6 bases, and 8 bases lay outside the gene matches. The CDR3 length is 13 residues. CDR3 DNA: TGCAGTGCCCCATGGACAGGGGAGAATGGCTACACCTTC. Residues: CSAPWTGENGYTF.

This chain joins TRBV6-5 and TRBJ2-2, with D uncertain. Trimming cost V 10 bases and J 3 bases, with 6 bases left between them. The CDR3 has 11 amino acids. Germline V CDR1 and CDR2: MNHEY, SVGAGI. CDR3 bases: TGTGCCACCAAAGACACCGGGGAGCTGTTTTTT. This sequence encodes CATKDTGELFF.

This clonotype occurred a few times. The chain couples TRBV5-1 to TRBJ2-1; 13 positions agree with TRBD2. This CDR3 is 16 amino acids long. The germline CDR1 and CDR2 sequences are SGHRS and YFSETQ. The V and J ends lost 1 base and 7 bases, in that order; junction bases with no gene match: 5. CDR3 nucleotide sequence: TGCGCCAGCAGCTTGCCCGGACTAGCGGGAGTGAATGAGCAGTTCTTC. Amino acid sequence: CASSLPGLAGVNEQFF.

This clonotype appeared many times. The genes are TRBV20-1 and TRBJ1-1; D perhaps matches TRBD1 (5 bases). The germline CDR1 and CDR2 sequences are DFQATT and SNEGSKA (reference sequence). This CDR3 has 18 residues. The V end lost 6 bases, the J end lost 0 bases, and 26 bases lay between the germline ends. In DNA form, the CDR3 reads TGCAGTGCCCCCGGGGGAACCGCTCCAGAAGCCATGAACACTGAAGCTTTCTTT. Translated: CSAPGGTAPEAMNTEAFF.

This clonotype was detected ten times or more. The V and J genes are TRBV7-2 and TRBJ2-1; a possible D gene is TRBD2 (7 bases). The CDR3 is 15 amino acids. CDR1 is SGHTA, CDR2 FQGNSA, per germline. The germline V and J ends were trimmed by 4 bases and 4 bases, with 14 bases remaining between them. CDR3 in DNA: TGTGCCAGCAGCTCCTGGGGGGGCGGTTACAATGAGCAGTTCTTC. This codes for CASSSWGGGYNEQFF.

This clonotype was seen a few times. The junction shows a germline mismatch at one end, possibly a read error. V gene TRBV9 combines with J gene TRBJ2-1, with 7 bases that match TRBD1. The germline V gene encodes CDR1 SGDLS and CDR2 YYNGEE. The CDR3 has 15 amino acids. The CDR3 here is CASSATGVSYNERFF. CDR3 nucleotides: TGTGCCAGCAGCGCTACAGGGGTCTCCTACAATGAGCGGTTCTTC.

This clonotype was recorded at least ten times. V gene TRBV24-1 combines with J gene TRBJ2-5; D may be TRBD2 (6 bases). CDR3 length: 17 amino acids. Germline V gene lookup returns CDR1 KGHDR and CDR2 SFDVKD. V was cut by 2 bases and J by 7 bases, with 22 bases left in between. The chain's CDR3 is CATSDSLPGTQQRTQYF. CDR3 DNA sequence: TGTGCCACCAGTGATTCCCTCCCCGGGACTCAGCAGAGGACCCAGTACTTC.

This clonotype was seen at least ten times. The V gene is TRBV6-5, the J gene TRBJ2-3, with 11 bases that match TRBD1. CDR1 is MNHEY and CDR2 is SVGAGI in the germline V gene. This CDR3 contains 18 residues. The V gene end was trimmed by 5 bases and the J gene end by 4 bases; junction bases not matched to a gene: 14. This chain's CDR3 is CASSGPGTGGSDPDTQYF. The CDR3 DNA is TGTGCCAGCAGTGGCCCGGGGACAGGGGGAAGTGATCCAGATACGCAGTATTTT.

This clonotype was counted at least ten times. This chain joins TRBV3-1 and TRBJ2-5; unclear D gene. The V end was cut by 2 bases, the J end by 1 base, with 14 bases between. This CDR3 region has 16 residues. Germline CDR1 and CDR2: LGHDT and YNNKEL (reference sequence). CDR3 DNA: TGTGCCAGCAGCCAACGACCCAACTGGGGCCAAGAGACCCAGTACTTC. Protein product: CASSQRPNWGQETQYF.

A remark on this clonotype: A clone one base away is much larger, so this may be a read error. The V and J genes are TRBV29-1 and TRBJ2-2; 9 bases agree with TRBD1. The CDR3 covers 14 residues. Germline-derived CDR1 and CDR2 are SQVTM and ANQGSEA. CDR3 region: CSAVQGALTGGLFF. In nucleotides, the CDR3 is TGCAGCGCCGTACAGGGGGCGCTGACCGGGGGGCTGTTTTTT.